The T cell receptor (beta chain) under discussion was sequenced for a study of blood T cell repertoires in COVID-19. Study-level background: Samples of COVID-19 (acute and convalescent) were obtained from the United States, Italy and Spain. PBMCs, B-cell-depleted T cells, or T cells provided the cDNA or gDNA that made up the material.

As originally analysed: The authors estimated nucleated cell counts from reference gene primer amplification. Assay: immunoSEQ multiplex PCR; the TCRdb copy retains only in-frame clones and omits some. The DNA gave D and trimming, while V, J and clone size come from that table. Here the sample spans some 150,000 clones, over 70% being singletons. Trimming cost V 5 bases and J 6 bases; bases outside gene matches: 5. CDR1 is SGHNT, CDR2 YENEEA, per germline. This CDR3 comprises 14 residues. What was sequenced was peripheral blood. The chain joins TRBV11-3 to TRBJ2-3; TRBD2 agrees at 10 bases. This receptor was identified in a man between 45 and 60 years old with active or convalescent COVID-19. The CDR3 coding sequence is TGTGCCAGCAGCCCAGATAGCGGGAGGGATACGCAGTATTTT. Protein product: CASSPDSGRDTQYF.